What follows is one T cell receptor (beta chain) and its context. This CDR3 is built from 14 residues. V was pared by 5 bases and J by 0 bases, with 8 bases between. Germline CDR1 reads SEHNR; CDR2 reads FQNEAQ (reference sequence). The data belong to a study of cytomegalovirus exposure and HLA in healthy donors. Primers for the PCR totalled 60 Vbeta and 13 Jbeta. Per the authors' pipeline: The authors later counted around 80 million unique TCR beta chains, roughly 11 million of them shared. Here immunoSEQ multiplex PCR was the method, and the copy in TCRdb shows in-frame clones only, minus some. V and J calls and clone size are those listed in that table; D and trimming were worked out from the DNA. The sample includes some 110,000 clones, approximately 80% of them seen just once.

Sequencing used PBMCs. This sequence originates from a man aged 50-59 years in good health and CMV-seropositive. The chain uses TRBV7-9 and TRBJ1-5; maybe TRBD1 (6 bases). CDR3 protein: CASSLDSSNQPQHF. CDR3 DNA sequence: TGTGCCAGCAGCCTGGACAGTAGCAATCAGCCCCAGCATTTT.